The clone carrying this T cell receptor beta chain occurred many times. Its specificity is not known. Mismatch with germline at one junction end may stem from a read error. The source of the sample is a study of T-cell reconstitution after alpha-beta-depleted transplantation in children. Unique molecular identifiers were incorporated during preparation of the TCRbeta library. Using its own MiXCR run on the PCR reads, TCRdb lists one record per CDR3 protein. The sample includes hundreds of thousands of distinct CDR3 sequences, roughly a quarter of them seen just once. The germline V gene encodes CDR1 SGHAT and CDR2 FQNNGV. This CDR3 is built from 20 residues. The study, taken as a whole, reports: A year had passed since transplant, and T-cell counts and diversity by then came mostly from newly produced T cells. Recipient T cells and thymic progenitors that survived gave rise to the high TCRbeta diversity observed at day 60 in some patients. Reports say that about two months after transplant, the alpha-beta T cells came out of several hundred graft clones that had expanded.

The clonotype was recovered from a girl aged 2 to 10 with Fanconi anemia, due to receive a stem cell transplant. Sequenced here: PBMCs, sampled before TCRalphabeta/CD19-depleted stem cell transplant. The V gene is TRBV11-2, the J gene TRBJ2-7, with 10 bases identical to TRBD2. CDR3 sequence reads: CASSPGWGTSRRLAGAKLDF. The DNA of the CDR3 is TGTGCCAGCAGCCCTGGATGGGGGACCTCCAGAAGGCTAGCGGGGGCGAAACTAGACTTC.